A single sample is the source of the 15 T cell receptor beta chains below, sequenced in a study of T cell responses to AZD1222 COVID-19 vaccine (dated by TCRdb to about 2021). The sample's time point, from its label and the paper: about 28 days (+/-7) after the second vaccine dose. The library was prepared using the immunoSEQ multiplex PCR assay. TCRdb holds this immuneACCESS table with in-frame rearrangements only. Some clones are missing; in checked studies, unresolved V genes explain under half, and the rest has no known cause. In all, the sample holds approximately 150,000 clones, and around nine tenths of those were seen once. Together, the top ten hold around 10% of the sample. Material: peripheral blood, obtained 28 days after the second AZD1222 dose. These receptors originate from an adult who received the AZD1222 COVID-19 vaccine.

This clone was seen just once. CDR3 sequence: CASSPGGAYGYTF. The CDR3 DNA sequence: TGTGCCAGCTCACCAGGGGGCGCCTATGGCTACACCTTC. The chain has TRBV18 and TRBJ1-2; possibly TRBD1 for D (6 bases). The V gene's germline CDR1 is KGHSH and CDR2 LQKENI. Trimming took off 2 bases at V and 4 bases at J, with 8 bases between the two ends. CDR3 size: 13 residues.

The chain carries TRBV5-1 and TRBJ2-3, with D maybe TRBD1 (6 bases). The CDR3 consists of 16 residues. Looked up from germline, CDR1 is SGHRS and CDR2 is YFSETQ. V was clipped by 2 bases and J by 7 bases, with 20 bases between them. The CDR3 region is CASSLGGQWQTNTQYF. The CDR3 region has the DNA TGCGCCAGCAGCTTAGGTGGACAGTGGCAGACCAATACGCAGTATTTT. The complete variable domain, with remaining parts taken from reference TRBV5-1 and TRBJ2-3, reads KAGVTQTPRYLIKTRGQQVTLSCSPISGHRSVSWYQQTPGQGLQFLFEYFSETQRNKGNFPGRFSGRQFSNSRSEMNVSTLELGDSALYLCASSLGGQWQTNTQYFGPGTRLTVL.

The CDR3 DNA follows: TGTGCCAGCAGTCTTCGAACAGGGCACTATGGCTACACCTTC. This sequence encodes CASSLRTGHYGYTF. The J gene is TRBJ1-2, the V gene TRBV6-6; weak D call: TRBD1 (6 bases). The V end lost 5 bases, the J end lost 3 bases, and 13 bases lay between the germline ends. The CDR3 extends over 14 amino acids. CDR1 is MNHNY, CDR2 SVGAGI, per germline (reference sequence).

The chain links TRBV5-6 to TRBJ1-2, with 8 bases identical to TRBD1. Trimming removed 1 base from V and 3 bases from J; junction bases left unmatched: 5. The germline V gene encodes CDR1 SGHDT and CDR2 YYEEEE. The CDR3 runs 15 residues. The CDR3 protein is CASSLSPGGDYGYTF. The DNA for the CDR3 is TGTGCCAGCAGCTTGTCCCCAGGGGGCGACTATGGCTACACCTTC.

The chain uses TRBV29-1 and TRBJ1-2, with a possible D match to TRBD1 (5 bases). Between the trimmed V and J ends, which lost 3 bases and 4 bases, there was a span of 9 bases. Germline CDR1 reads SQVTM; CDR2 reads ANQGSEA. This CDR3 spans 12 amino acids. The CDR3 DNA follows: TGCAGCGTTGATAGGGGTTTCTATGGCTACACCTTC. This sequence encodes CSVDRGFYGYTF.

The CDR3 DNA reads as TGTGCCAGCAGCACGGGACAGACCTCCAGTGGCTACACCTTC. Its protein product is CASSTGQTSSGYTF. This chain connects TRBV25-1 to TRBJ1-2; the match to TRBD1 covers 7 bases. The trim removed 6 bases at V and 7 bases at J, leaving 11 bases unmatched. There are 14 residues in the CDR3. Germline lookup yields CDR1 MGHDK and CDR2 SYGVNS.

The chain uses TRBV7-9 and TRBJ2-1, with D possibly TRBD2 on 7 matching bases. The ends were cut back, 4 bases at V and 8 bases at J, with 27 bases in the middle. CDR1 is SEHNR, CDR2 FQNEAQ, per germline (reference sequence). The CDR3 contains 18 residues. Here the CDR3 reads CASSSGGRGLATLDEQFF. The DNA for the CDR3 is TGTGCCAGCAGCTCCGGGGGGCGAGGGCTAGCGACGTTGGATGAGCAGTTCTTC.

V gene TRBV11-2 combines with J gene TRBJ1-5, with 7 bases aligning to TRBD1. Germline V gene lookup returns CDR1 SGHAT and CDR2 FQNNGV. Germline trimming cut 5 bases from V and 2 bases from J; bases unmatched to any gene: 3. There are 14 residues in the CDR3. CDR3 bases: TGTGCCAGCAGCCCCGGGACAGGCAATCAGCCCCAGCATTTT. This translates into CASSPGTGNQPQHF.

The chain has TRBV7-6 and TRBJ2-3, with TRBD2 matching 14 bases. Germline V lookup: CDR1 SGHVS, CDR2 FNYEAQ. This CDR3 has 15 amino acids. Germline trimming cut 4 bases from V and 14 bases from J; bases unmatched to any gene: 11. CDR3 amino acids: CASSSTGLAGALWYF. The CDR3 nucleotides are TGTGCCAGCAGCTCCACGGGACTAGCGGGGGCCTTGTGGTATTTT.

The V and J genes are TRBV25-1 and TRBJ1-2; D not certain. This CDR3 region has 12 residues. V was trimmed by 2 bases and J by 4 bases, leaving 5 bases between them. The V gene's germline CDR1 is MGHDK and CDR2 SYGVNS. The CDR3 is CASSEQSYGYTF. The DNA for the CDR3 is TGTGCCAGCAGTGAACAGAGCTATGGCTACACCTTC.

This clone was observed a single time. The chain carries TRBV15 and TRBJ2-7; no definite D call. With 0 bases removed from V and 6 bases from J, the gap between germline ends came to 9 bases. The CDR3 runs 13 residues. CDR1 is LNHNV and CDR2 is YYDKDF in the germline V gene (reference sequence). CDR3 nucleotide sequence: TGTGCCACCAGCAGAGAAATACACTCCGAGCAGTACGTC. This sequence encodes CATSREIHSEQYV.

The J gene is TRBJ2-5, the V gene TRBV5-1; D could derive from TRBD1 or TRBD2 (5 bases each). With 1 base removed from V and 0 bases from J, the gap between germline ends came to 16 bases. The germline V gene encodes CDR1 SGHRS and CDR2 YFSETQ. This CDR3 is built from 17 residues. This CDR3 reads CASSLLGARADQETQYF. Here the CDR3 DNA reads TGCGCCAGCAGCTTGCTCGGGGCGCGAGCGGACCAAGAGACCCAGTACTTC.

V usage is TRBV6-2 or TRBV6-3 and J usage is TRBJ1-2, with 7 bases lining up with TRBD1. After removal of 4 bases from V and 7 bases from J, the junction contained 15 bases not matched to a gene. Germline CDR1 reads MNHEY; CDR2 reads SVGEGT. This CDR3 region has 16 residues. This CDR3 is CASSSPLGTAVLGYTF. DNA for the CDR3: TGTGCCAGCAGTTCTCCCCTCGGGACAGCAGTACTTGGCTACACCTTC.

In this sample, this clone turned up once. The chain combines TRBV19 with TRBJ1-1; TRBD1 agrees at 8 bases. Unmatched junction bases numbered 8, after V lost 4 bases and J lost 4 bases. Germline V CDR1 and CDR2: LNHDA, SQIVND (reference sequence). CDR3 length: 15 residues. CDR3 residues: CASSSLTGEITEAFF. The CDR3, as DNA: TGTGCCAGTAGTAGCCTGACAGGGGAAATCACTGAAGCTTTCTTT.

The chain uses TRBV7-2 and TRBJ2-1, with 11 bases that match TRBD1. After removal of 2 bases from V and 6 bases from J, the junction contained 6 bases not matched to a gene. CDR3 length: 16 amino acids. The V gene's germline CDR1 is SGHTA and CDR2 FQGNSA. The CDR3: CASSLPGQGAFNEQFF. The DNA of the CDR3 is TGTGCCAGCAGCTTACCCGGACAGGGGGCTTTCAATGAGCAGTTCTTC.